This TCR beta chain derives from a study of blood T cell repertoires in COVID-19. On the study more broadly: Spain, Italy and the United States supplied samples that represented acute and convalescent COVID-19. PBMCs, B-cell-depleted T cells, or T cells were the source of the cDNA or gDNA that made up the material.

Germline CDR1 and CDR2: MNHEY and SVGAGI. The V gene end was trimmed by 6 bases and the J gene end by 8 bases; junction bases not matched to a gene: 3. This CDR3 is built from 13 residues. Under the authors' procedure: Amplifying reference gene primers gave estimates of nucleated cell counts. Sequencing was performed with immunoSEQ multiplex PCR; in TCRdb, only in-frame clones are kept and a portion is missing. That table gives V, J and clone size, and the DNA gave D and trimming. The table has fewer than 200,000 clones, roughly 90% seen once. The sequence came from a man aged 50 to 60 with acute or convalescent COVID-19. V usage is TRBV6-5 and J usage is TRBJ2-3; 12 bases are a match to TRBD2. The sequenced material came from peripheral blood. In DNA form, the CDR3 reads TGTGCCAGCAGCGGACTAGCGGGAAGTACGCAGTATTTT. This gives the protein CASSGLAGSTQYF.